This TCR beta chain was documented in a study of T cells after yellow fever vaccination. In making TCR cDNA, 5'RACE template switching added a universal primer site and UMIs to it. One entry per CDR3 protein, called by TCRdb with MiXCR from the 5' RACE reads. The repertoire holds 510,000 or so distinct CDR3 sequences, with about a fifth as singletons. Regarding this clonotype: No antigen is known for it.

Study outcomes and limitations: A secondary response was less intense yet reached its peak sooner, at day 5 versus 15. Detected again after the booster were most primary-vaccination clones, at 96% CD4 and nearly 90% CD8.

This specimen consisted of PBMCs, obtained 15 days after the yellow fever booster vaccination. The TCR sequence derives from a young man who received the YFV17D yellow fever vaccine.

CDR3 sequence reads: CASSQVGEGQFF. The CDR3, as DNA: TGTGCCAGCAGCCAAGTAGGCGAGGGGCAGTTCTTC. V is TRBV3-1 and J is TRBJ2-1; D may be TRBD2 (5 bases). This CDR3 spans 12 amino acids. Trimming pared 1 base from V and 12 bases from J, leaving 10 bases between. From germline, CDR1 is LGHDT and CDR2 YNNKEL (reference sequence).